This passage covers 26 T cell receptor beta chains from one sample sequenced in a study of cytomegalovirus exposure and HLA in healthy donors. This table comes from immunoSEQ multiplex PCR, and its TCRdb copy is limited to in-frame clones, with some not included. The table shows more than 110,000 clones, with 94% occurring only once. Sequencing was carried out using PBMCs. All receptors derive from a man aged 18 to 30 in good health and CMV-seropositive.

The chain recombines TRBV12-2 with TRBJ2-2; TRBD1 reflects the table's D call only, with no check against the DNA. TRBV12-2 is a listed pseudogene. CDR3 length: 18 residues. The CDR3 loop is CASRSRQGKGRYTGELFF. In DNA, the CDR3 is TGTGCAAGTCGCTCCCGACAGGGAAAAGGTAGATACACCGGGGAGCTGTTTTTT.

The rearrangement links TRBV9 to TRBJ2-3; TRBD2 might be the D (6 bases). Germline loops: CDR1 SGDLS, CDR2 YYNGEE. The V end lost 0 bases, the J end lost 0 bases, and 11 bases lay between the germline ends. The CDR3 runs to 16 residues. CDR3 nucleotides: TGTGCCAGCAGCGTAGGGGCTAGCGCAAGCACAGATACGCAGTATTTT. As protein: CASSVGASASTDTQYF.

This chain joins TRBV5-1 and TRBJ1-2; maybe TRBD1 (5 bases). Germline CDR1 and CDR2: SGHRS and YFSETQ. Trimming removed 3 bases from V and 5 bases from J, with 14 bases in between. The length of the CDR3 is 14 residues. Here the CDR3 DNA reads TGCGCCAGCAGCTGGGAGGGACGGAGTTATGGCTACACCTTC. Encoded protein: CASSWEGRSYGYTF.

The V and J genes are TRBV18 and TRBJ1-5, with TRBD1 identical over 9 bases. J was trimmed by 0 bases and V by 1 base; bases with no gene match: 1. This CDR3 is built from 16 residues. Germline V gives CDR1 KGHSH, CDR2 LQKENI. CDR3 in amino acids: CASSPQDRGSNQPQHF. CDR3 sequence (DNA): TGTGCCAGCTCACCACAGGACAGGGGTAGCAATCAGCCCCAGCATTTT. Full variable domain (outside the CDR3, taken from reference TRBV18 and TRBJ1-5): NAGVMQNPRHLVRRRGQEARLRCSPMKGHSHVYWYRQLPEEGLKFMVYLQKENIIDESGMPKERFSAEFPKEGPSILRIQQVVRGDSAAYFCASSPQDRGSNQPQHFGDGTRLSIL.

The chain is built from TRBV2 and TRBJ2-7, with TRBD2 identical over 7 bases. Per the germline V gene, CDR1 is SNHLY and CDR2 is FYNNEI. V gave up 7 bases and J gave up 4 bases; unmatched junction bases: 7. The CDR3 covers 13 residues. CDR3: CASMQDGRYEQYF. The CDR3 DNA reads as TGTGCCAGCATGCAGGACGGGAGGTACGAGCAGTACTTC.

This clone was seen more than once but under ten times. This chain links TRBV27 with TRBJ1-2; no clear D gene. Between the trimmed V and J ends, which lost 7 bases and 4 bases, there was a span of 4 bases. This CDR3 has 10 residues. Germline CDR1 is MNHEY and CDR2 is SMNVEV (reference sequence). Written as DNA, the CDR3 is TGTGCCAGCAACGGCTATGGCTACACCTTC. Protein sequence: CASNGYGYTF.

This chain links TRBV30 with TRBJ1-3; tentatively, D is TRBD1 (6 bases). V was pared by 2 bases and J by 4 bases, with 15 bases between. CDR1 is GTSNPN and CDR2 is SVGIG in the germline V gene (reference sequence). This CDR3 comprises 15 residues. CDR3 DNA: TGTGCCTGGAGTTATACAGGGACCTCGGGAAACACCATATATTTT. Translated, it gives CAWSYTGTSGNTIYF.

This CDR3 reads CASSGGTGAWGWPQHF. The CDR3 DNA follows: TGTGCCAGCAGTGGAGGTACAGGGGCTTGGGGGTGGCCCCAGCATTTT. The V call is TRBV6-6, the J call TRBJ1-5, with TRBD1 identical over 7 bases. From germline, CDR1 is MNHNY and CDR2 SVGAGI (reference sequence). After removal of 5 bases from V and 9 bases from J, the junction contained 16 bases not matched to a gene. The CDR3 loop spans 16 amino acids.

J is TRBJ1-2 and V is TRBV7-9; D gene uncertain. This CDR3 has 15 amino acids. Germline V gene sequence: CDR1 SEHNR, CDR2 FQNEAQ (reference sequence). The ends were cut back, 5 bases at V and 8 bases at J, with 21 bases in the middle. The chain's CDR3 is CASSRSTESSSGYTF. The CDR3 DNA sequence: TGTGCCAGCAGCAGGTCCACGGAGTCAAGCAGCGGCTACACCTTC. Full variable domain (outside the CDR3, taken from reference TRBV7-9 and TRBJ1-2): DTGVSQNPRHKITKRGQNVTFRCDPISEHNRLYWYRQTLGQGPEFLTYFQNEAQLEKSRLLSDRFSAERPKGSFSTLEIQRTEQGDSAMYLCASSRSTESSSGYTFGSGTRLTVV.

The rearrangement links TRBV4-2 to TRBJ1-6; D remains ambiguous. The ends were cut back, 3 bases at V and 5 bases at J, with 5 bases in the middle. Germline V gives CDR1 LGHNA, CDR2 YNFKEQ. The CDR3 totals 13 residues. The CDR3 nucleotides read TGTGCCAGCAGCCAGAGGGATAATTCACCCCTCCACTTT. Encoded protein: CASSQRDNSPLHF.

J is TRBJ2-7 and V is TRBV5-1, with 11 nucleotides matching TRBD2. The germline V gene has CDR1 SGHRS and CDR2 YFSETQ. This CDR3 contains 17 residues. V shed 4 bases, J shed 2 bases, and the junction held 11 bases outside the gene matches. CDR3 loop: CASSRLAGGPSTYEQYF. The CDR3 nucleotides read TGCGCCAGCAGCAGGCTAGCGGGAGGCCCCTCAACCTACGAGCAGTACTTC.

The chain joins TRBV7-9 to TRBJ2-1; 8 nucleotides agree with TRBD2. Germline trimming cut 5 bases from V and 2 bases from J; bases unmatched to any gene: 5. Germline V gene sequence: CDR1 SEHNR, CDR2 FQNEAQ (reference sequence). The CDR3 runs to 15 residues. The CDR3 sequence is CASSHTSGPYNEQFF. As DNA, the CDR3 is TGTGCCAGCAGCCATACTAGCGGTCCCTACAATGAGCAGTTCTTC.

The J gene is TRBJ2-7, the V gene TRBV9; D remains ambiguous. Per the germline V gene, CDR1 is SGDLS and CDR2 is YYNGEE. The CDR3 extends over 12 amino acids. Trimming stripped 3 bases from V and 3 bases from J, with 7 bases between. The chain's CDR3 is CASSGPGYEQYF. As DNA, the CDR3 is TGTGCCAGCAGCGGCCCGGGCTACGAGCAGTACTTC.

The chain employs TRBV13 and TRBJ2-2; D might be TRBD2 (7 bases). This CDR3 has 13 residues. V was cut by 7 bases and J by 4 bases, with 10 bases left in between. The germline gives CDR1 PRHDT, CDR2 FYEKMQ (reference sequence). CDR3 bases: TGTGCCAGCAACAGGGAGGGCACCGGGGAGCTGTTTTTT. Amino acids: CASNREGTGELFF.

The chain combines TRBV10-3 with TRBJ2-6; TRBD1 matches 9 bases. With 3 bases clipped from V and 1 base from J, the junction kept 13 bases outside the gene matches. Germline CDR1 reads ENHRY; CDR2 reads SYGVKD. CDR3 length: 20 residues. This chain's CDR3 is CAISDPEDRGELSGANVLTF. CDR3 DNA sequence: TGTGCCATCAGTGACCCGGAGGACAGGGGAGAGTTATCTGGGGCCAACGTCCTGACTTTC.

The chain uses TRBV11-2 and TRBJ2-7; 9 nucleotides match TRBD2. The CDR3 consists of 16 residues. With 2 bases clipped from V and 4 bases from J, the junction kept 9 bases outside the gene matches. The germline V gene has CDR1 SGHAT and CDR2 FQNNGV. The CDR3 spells CASSLSGGRVPYEQYF. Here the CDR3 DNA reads TGTGCCAGCAGCTTAAGTGGCGGGAGGGTTCCGTACGAGCAGTACTTC. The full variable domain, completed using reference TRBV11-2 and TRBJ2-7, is EAGVAQSPRYKIIEKRQSVAFWCNPISGHATLYWYQQILGQGPKLLIQFQNNGVVDDSQLPKDRFSAERLKGVDSTLKIQPAKLEDSAVYLCASSLSGGRVPYEQYFGPGTRLTVT.

CDR3 loop: CASSFQGYNEQFF. The CDR3 coding sequence is TGCGCCAGCAGCTTTCAGGGTTACAATGAGCAGTTCTTC. The chain links TRBV5-1 to TRBJ2-1; a weak D match, TRBD1 (5 bases). Per the germline V gene, CDR1 is SGHRS and CDR2 is YFSETQ. With 2 bases removed from V and 4 bases from J, the gap between germline ends came to 7 bases. The CDR3 covers 13 residues.

The CDR3: CASSFTGLNYEQYF. Written as DNA, the CDR3 is TGTGCCAGCAGTTTCACAGGGTTGAACTACGAGCAGTACTTC. The chain carries TRBV28 and TRBJ2-7, with D tentatively TRBD1 (6 bases). V was trimmed by 3 bases and J by 3 bases, leaving 12 bases between them. Per germline, CDR1 MDHEN and CDR2 SYDVKM. This CDR3 has 14 residues.

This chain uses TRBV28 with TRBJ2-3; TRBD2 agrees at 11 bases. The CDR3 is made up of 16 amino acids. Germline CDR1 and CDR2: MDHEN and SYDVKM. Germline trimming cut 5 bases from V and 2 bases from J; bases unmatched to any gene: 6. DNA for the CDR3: TGTGCCAGCAGTCCCCGACTAGCGGGAATCACAGATACGCAGTATTTT. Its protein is CASSPRLAGITDTQYF. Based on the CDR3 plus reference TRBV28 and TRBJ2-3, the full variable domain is DVKVTQSSRYLVKRTGEKVFLECVQDMDHENMFWYRQDPGLGLRLIYFSYDVKMKEKGDIPEGYSVSREKKERFSLILESASTNQTSMYLCASSPRLAGITDTQYFGPGTRLTVL.

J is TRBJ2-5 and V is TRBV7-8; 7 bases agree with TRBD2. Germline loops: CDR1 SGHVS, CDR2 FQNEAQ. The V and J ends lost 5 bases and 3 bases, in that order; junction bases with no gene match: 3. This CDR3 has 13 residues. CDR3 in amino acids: CASSPGGKETQYF. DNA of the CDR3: TGTGCCAGCAGCCCGGGAGGTAAAGAGACCCAGTACTTC.

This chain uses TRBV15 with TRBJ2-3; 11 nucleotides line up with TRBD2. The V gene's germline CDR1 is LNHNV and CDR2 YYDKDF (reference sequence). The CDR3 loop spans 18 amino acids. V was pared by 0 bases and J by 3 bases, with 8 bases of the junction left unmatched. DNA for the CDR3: TGTGCCACCAGCAGAGAAGGTGGGGGACTAGCGGAAACAGATACGCAGTATTTT. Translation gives CATSREGGGLAETDTQYF. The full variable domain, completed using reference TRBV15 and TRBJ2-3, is DAMVIQNPRYQVTQFGKPVTLSCSQTLNHNVMYWYQQKSSQAPKLLFHYYDKDFNNEADTPDNFQSRRPNTSFCFLDIRSPGLGDTAMYLCATSREGGGLAETDTQYFGPGTRLTVL.

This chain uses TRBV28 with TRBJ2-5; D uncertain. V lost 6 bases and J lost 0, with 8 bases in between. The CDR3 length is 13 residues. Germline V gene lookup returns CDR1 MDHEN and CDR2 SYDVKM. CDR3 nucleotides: TGTGCCAGCAGGCCTCAGGACCAAGAGACCCAGTACTTC. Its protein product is CASRPQDQETQYF.

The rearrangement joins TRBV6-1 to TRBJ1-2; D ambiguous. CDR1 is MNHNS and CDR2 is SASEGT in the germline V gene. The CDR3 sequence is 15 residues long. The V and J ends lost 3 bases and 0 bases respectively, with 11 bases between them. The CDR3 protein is CASSERAETNYGYTF. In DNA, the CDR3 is TGTGCCAGCAGTGAGCGGGCAGAGACTAACTATGGCTACACCTTC.

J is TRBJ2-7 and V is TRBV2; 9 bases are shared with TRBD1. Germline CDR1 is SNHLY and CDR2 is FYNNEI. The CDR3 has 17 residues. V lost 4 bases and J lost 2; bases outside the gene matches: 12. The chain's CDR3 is CASSVLTGTGFPYEQYF. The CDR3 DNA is TGTGCCAGCAGTGTCCTAACCGGGACAGGGTTTCCCTACGAGCAGTACTTC.

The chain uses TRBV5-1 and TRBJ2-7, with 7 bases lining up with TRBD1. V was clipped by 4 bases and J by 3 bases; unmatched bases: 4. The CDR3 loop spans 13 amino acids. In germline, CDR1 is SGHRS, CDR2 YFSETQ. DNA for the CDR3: TGCGCCAGCAGCCCACAGGGGCTCTACGAGCAGTACTTC. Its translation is CASSPQGLYEQYF.

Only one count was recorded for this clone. CDR3 residues: CASSTTLTAPETQYF. DNA for the CDR3: TGTGCCAGCAGCACAACCCTGACAGCTCCGGAGACCCAGTACTTC. The chain couples TRBV7-9 to TRBJ2-5; maybe TRBD1 (5 bases). From germline, CDR1 is SEHNR and CDR2 FQNEAQ (reference sequence). V lost 5 bases, J lost 5 bases, and 18 bases lay in between. CDR3 length: 15 residues. The entire variable domain, with the rest obtained from reference TRBV7-9 and TRBJ2-5, is as follows: DTGVSQNPRHKITKRGQNVTFRCDPISEHNRLYWYRQTLGQGPEFLTYFQNEAQLEKSRLLSDRFSAERPKGSFSTLEIQRTEQGDSAMYLCASSTTLTAPETQYFGPGTRLLVL.